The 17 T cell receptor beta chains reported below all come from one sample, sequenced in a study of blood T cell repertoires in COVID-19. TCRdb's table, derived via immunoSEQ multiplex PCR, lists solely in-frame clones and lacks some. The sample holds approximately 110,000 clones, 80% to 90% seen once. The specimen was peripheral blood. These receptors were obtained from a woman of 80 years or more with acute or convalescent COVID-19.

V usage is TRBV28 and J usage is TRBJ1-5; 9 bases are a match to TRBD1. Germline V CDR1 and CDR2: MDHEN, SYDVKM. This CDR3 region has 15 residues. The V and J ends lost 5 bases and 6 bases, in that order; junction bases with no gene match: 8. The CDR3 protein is CASSTLGQGGQPQHF. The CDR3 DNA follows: TGTGCCAGCAGTACCTTGGGACAGGGTGGTCAGCCCCAGCATTTT.

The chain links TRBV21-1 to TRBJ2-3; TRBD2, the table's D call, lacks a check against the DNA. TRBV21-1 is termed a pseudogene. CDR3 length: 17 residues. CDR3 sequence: CASSIQTVAGDTDTQYF. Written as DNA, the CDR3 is TGTGCCAGCAGCATTCAAACAGTAGCGGGGGACACAGATACGCAGTATTTT.

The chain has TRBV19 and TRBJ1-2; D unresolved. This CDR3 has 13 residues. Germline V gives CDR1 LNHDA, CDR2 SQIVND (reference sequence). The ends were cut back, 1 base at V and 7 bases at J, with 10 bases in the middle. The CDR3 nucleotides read TGTGCCAGTAGTATAGTAACTACTGGTGGCTACACCTTC. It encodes CASSIVTTGGYTF. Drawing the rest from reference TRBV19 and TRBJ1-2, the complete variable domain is DGGITQSPKYLFRKEGQNVTLSCEQNLNHDAMYWYRQDPGQGLRLIYYSQIVNDFQKGDIAEGYSVSREKKESFPLTVTSAQKNPTAFYLCASSIVTTGGYTFGSGTRLTVV.

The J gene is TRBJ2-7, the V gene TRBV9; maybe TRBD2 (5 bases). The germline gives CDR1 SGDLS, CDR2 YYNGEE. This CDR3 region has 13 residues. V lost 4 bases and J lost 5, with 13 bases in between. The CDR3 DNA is TGTGCCAGCAGCCCCGGGATCCCTGACGAGCAGTACTTC. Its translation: CASSPGIPDEQYF.

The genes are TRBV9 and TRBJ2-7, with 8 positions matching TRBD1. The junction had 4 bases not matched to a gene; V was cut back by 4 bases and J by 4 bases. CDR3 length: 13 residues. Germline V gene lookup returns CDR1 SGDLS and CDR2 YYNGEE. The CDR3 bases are TGTGCCAGCAGCCCCCGGACAGGGTACGAGCAGTACTTC. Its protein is CASSPRTGYEQYF.

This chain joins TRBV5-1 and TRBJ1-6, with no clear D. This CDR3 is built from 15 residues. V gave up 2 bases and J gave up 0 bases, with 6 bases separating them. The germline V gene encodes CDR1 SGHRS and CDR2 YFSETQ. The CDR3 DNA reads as TGCGCCAGCAGCTTCGTCAGCTCCTATAATTCACCCCTCCACTTT. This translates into CASSFVSSYNSPLHF. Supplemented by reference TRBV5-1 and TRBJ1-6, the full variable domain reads KAGVTQTPRYLIKTRGQQVTLSCSPISGHRSVSWYQQTPGQGLQFLFEYFSETQRNKGNFPGRFSGRQFSNSRSEMNVSTLELGDSALYLCASSFVSSYNSPLHFGNGTRLTVT.

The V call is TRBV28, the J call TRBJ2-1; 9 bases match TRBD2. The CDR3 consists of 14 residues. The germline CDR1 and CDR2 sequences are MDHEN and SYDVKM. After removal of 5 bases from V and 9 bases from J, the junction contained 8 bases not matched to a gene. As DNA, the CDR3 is TGTGCCAGCAGTCCCGCCGGGACTAGCTTTGAGCAGTTCTTC. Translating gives CASSPAGTSFEQFF.

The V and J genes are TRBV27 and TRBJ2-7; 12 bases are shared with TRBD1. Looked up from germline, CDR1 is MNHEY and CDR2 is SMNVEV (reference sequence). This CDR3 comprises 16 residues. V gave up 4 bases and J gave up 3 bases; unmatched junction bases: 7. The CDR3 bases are TGTGCCAGCAGTTCCCCCCGGGACAGGGGGCTCTACGAGCAGTACTTC. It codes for CASSSPRDRGLYEQYF.

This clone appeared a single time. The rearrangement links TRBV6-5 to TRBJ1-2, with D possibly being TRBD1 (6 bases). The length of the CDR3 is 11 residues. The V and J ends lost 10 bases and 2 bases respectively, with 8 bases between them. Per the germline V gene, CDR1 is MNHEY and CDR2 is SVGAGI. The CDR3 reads CATGANYGYTF. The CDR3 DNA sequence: TGTGCCACAGGGGCAAACTATGGCTACACCTTC.

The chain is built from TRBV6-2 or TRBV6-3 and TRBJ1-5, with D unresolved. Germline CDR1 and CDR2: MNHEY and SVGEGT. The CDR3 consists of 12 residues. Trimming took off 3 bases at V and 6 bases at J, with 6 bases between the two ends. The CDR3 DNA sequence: TGTGCCAGCAGTTATATGTTTCAGCCCCAGCATTTT. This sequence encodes CASSYMFQPQHF.

For the CDR3, the DNA is TGTGCCAGTAGTATGCTAGCGGGGCAAGAGACCCAGTACTTC. It specifies CASSMLAGQETQYF. The V gene is TRBV19, the J gene TRBJ2-5, with 9 bases that match TRBD2. J gave up 2 bases and V 3 bases, and 1 base lay outside the gene matches. This CDR3 has 14 amino acids. Per germline, CDR1 LNHDA and CDR2 SQIVND (reference sequence).

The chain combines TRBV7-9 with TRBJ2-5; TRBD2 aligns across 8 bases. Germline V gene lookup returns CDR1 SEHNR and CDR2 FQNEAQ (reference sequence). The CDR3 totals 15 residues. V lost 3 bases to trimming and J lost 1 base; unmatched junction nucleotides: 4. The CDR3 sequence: CASSFRTSRQETQYF. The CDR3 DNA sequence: TGTGCCAGCAGCTTCAGGACTAGCCGCCAAGAGACCCAGTACTTC. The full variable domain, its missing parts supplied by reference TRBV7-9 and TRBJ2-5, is DTGVSQNPRHKITKRGQNVTFRCDPISEHNRLYWYRQTLGQGPEFLTYFQNEAQLEKSRLLSDRFSAERPKGSFSTLEIQRTEQGDSAMYLCASSFRTSRQETQYFGPGTRLLVL.

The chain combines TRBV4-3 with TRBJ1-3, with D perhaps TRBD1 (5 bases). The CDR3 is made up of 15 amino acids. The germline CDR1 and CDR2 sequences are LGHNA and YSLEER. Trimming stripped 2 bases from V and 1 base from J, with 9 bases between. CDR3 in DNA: TGCGCCAGCAGCCAAACGACAGCGTCTGGAAACACCATATATTTT. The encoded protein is CASSQTTASGNTIYF.

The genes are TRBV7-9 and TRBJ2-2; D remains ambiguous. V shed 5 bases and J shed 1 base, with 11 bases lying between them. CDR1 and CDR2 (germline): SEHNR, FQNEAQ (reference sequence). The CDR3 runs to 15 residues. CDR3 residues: CASSPSGRNTGELFF. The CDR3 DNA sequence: TGTGCCAGCAGCCCTTCTGGGCGGAACACCGGGGAGCTGTTTTTT.

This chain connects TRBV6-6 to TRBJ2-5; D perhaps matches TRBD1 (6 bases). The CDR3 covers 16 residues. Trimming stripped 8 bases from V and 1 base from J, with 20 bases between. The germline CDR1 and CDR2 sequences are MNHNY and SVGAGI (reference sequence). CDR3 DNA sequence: TGTGCCAGCTGCTGGGGGCCAGGAATTAGCCAAGAGACCCAGTACTTC. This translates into CASCWGPGISQETQYF.

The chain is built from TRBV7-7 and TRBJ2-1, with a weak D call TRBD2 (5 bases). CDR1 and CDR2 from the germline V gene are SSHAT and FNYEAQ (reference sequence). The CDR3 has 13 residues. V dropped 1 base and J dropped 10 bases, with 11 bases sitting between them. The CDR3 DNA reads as TGTGCCAGCAGCTTAGTAATAAGCGGAGAGCAGTTCTTC. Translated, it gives CASSLVISGEQFF.

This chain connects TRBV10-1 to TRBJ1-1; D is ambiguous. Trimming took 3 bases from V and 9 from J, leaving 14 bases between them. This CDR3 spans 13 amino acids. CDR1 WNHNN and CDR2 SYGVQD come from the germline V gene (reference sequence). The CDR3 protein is CASSDNAKKKAFF. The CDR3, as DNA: TGCGCCAGCAGTGATAACGCGAAAAAGAAAGCTTTCTTT.